This note documents a single T cell receptor (beta chain) sequence. Unmatched junction bases numbered 6, after V lost 3 bases and J lost 4 bases. The CDR3 is 15 residues long. Germline V CDR1 and CDR2: SGDLS, YYNGEE. Data came from immunoSEQ multiplex PCR; TCRdb stores just in-frame clones and leaves some out. In the table there are over 200,000 clones, 70% to 90% of which are singletons. This sample is part of a study of cytomegalovirus exposure and HLA in healthy donors. Study in general: Later analysis reported that the 110 or so validation repertoires shared the platform of the 650 to 700 first-cohort repertoires.

The study drew the donors from its approximately 120-subject validation cohort, separate from the roughly 670-subject first cohort. Specimen: PBMCs. This chain uses TRBV9 with TRBJ2-1; TRBD2 agrees at 8 bases. The TCR was taken from a woman under 30 in good health and CMV-seronegative. Here the CDR3 reads CASSDMGLDYNEQFF. In DNA form, the CDR3 reads TGTGCCAGCAGCGACATGGGACTAGATTACAATGAGCAGTTCTTC. Drawing the rest from reference TRBV9 and TRBJ2-1, the complete variable domain is DSGVTQTPKHLITATGQRVTLRCSPRSGDLSVYWYQQSLDQGLQFLIQYYNGEERAKGNILERFSAQQFPDLHSELNLSSLELGDSALYFCASSDMGLDYNEQFFGPGTRLTVL.